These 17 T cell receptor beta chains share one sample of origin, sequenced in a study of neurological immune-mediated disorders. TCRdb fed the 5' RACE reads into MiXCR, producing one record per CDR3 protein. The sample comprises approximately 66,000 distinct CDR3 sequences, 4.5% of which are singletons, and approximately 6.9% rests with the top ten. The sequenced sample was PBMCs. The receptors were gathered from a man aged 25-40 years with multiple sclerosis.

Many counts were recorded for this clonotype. DNA of the CDR3: TGTGCCAGCAGCGATACGTTAGGTGGCTATGGCTACACCTTC. It is translated as CASSDTLGGYGYTF. V and J are TRBV7-8 and TRBJ1-2; D is unresolved. V was shortened by 5 bases and J by 4 bases, with 14 bases between the two germline ends. CDR3 length: 14 amino acids. Germline CDR1 SGHVS, CDR2 FQNEAQ.

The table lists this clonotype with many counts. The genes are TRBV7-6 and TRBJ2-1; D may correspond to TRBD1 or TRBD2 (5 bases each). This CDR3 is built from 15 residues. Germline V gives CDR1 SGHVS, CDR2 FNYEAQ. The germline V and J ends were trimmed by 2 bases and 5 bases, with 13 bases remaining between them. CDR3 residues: CASSLLSGPDNEQFF. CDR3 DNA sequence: TGTGCCAGCAGCTTACTCTCGGGACCAGACAATGAGCAGTTCTTC.

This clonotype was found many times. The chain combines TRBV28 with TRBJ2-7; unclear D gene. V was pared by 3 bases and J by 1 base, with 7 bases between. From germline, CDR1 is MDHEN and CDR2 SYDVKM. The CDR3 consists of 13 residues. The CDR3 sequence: CASSFEDSYEQYF. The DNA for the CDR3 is TGTGCCAGCAGTTTTGAGGATTCCTACGAGCAGTACTTC.

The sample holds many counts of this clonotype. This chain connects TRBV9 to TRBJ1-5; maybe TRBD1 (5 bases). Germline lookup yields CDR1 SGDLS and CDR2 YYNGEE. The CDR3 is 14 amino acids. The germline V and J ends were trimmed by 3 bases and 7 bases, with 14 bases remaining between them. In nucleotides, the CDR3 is TGTGCCAGCAGCGCTCAGGGTGCGGGACAGCCCCAGCATTTT. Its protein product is CASSAQGAGQPQHF. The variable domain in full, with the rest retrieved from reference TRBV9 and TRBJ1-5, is DSGVTQTPKHLITATGQRVTLRCSPRSGDLSVYWYQQSLDQGLQFLIQYYNGEERAKGNILERFSAQQFPDLHSELNLSSLELGDSALYFCASSAQGAGQPQHFGDGTRLSIL.

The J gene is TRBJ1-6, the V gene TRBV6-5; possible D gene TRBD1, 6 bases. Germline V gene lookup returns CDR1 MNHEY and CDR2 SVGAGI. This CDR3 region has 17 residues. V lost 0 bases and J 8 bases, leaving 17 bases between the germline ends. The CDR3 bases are TGTGCCAGCAGTTACTCCGCGTCAGCAGGGGCCCATTCACCCCTCCACTTT. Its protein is CASSYSASAGAHSPLHF.

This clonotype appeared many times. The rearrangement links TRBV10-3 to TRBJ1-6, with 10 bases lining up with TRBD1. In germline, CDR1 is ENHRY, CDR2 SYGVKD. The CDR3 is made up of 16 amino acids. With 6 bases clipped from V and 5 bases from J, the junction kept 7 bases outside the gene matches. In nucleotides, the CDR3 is TGTGCCATCAGCGGGGACAGGGGACTTAATAATTCACCCCTCCACTTT. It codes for CAISGDRGLNNSPLHF.

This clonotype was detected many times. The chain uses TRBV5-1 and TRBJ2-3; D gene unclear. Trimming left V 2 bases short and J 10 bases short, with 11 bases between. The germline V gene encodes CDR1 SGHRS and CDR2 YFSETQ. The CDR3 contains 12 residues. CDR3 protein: CASSFDLLAQYF. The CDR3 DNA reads TGCGCCAGCAGCTTCGACCTTCTTGCGCAGTATTTT. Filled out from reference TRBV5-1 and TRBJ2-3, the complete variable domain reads KAGVTQTPRYLIKTRGQQVTLSCSPISGHRSVSWYQQTPGQGLQFLFEYFSETQRNKGNFPGRFSGRQFSNSRSEMNVSTLELGDSALYLCASSFDLLAQYFGPGTRLTVL.

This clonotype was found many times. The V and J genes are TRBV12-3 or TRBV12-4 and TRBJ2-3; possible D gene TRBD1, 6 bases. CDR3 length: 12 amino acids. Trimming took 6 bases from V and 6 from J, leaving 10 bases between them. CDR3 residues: CASRTQGDTQYF. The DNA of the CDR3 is TGTGCCAGCAGGACGCAGGGGGATACGCAGTATTTT.

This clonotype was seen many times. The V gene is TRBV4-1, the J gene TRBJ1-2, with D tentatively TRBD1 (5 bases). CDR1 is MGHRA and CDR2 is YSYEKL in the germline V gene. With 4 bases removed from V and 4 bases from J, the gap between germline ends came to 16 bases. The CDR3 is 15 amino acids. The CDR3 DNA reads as TGCGCCAGCAGCCTCCAGGACAATGGGGGCTATGGCTACACCTTC. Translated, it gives CASSLQDNGGYGYTF.

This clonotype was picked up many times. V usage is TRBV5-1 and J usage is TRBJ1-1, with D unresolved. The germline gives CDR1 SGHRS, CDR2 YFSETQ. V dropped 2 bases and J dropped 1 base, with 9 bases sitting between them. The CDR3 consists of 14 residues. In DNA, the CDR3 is TGCGCCAGCAGCTTCCGGACGGAGAACACTGAAGCTTTCTTT. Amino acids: CASSFRTENTEAFF.

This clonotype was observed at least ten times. Here the CDR3 DNA reads TGTGCCAGCAGCCCGCTGGAGCGGGGGGGCTATGAGCAGTTCTTC. Its protein is CASSPLERGGYEQFF. The gene calls are TRBV7-9 and TRBJ2-1; 10 positions agree with TRBD2. Looked up from germline, CDR1 is SEHNR and CDR2 is FQNEAQ (reference sequence). J lost 8 bases, V lost 5 bases, and 9 bases had no gene match. The CDR3 sequence is 15 residues long.

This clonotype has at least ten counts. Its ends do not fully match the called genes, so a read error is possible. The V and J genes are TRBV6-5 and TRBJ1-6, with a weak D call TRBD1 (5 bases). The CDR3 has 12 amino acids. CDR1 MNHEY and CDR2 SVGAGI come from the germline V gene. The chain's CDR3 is CASSYSRGPLNF. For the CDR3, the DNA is TGTGCCAGCAGTTACTCGAGGGGACCCCTCAACTTT.

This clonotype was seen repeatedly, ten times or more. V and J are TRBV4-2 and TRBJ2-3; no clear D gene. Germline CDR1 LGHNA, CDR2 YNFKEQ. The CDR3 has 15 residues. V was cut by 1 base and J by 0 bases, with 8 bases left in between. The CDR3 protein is CASSQGVGSTDTQYF. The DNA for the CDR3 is TGTGCCAGCAGCCAAGGTGTGGGGAGCACAGATACGCAGTATTTT.

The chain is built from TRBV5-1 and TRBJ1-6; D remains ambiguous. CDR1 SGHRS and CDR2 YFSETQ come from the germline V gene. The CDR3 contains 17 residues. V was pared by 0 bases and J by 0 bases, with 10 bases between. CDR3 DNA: TGCGCCAGCAGCTTGGGATACCCGGGCTCCTATAATTCACCCCTCCACTTT. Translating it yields CASSLGYPGSYNSPLHF.

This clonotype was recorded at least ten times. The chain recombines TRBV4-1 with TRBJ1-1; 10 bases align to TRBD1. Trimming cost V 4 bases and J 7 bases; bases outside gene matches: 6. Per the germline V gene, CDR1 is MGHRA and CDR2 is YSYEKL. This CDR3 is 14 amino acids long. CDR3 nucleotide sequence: TGCGCCAGCAGCCCAAGACAGGGGGCCGGTGAAGCTTTCTTT. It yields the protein CASSPRQGAGEAFF.

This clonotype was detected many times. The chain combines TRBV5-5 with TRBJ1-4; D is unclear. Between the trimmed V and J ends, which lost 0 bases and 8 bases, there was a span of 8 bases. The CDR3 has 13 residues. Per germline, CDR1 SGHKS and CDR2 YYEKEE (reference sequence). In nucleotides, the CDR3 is TGTGCCAGCAGCTTGGGTTCGTCGGAAAAACTGTTTTTT. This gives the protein CASSLGSSEKLFF. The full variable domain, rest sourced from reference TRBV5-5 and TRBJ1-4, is DAGVTQSPTHLIKTRGQQVTLRCSPISGHKSVSWYQQVLGQGPQFIFQYYEKEERGRGNFPDRFSARQFPNYSSELNVNALLLGDSALYLCASSLGSSEKLFFGSGTQLSVL.

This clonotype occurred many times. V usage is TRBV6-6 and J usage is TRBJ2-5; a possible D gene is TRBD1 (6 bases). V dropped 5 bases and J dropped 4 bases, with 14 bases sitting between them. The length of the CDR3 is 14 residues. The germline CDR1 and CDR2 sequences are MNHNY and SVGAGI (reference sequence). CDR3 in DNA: TGTGCCAGCAGTCCAGGGGCGCGAGGAGAGACCCAGTACTTC. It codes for CASSPGARGETQYF.